One T cell receptor (beta chain) is described in this entry. Antigen specificity is unknown. Germline CDR1 and CDR2: SGDLS and YYNGEE. The CDR3 is 12 amino acids. V lost 3 bases to trimming and J lost 7 bases, with 7 bases between them. Sequencing used immunoSEQ multiplex PCR; TCRdb keeps in-frame clones, though not all of them. Among 150,000 to 200,000 clones listed, 90% were seen once. These data are taken from a study of T cell responses to AZD1222 COVID-19 vaccine. Study observations and caveats: Breadth and depth of Spike-specific TCRs rose after two AZD1222 doses. Along spike, vaccine-associated CD4 TCRs were found throughout, with dominance at 160-218 and 743-854. Researchers took repertoire samples only after the peak T cell response had come. In a largely white British group with more females than males, clonal diversity was possibly underestimated.

The rearrangement uses TRBV9 and TRBJ2-2; no definite D call. This clonotype originated in an adult in good health. The sequencing used peripheral blood, collected on day 0 of AZD1222 vaccination. CDR3 amino acids: CASSALGGELFF. The CDR3 DNA follows: TGTGCCAGCAGCGCCCTAGGCGGGGAGCTGTTTTTT. The variable domain in full, with the rest retrieved from reference TRBV9 and TRBJ2-2, is DSGVTQTPKHLITATGQRVTLRCSPRSGDLSVYWYQQSLDQGLQFLIQYYNGEERAKGNILERFSAQQFPDLHSELNLSSLELGDSALYFCASSALGGELFFGEGSRLTVL.